A few counts support the clone carrying this T cell receptor beta chain. What it binds is unknown. CDR3 length: 15 residues. Losses at the gene ends were 1 base for V and 3 bases for J; bases not matched to a gene: 5. Germline assignment: CDR1 DFQATT and CDR2 SNEGSKA (reference sequence). Researchers took RNA transcripts and amplified the TCR beta CDR3 regions from them. The primer set for the first-round RT-PCR of the TCR CDR3 was HTBI. In TCRdb, the multiplex PCR reads were re-called with MiXCR into one record per CDR3 protein. In the table there are about half a million distinct CDR3 sequences, roughly 21% of which are singletons. These data originate in a study of T cells in Graves' hyperthyroidism and ophthalmopathy. Across the whole study: Blood was drawn when the patient was first diagnosed and still untreated. Study results and limitations: Blood also showed most of the thyroid clonotypes that were expanded above 0.001.

The J gene is TRBJ2-3, the V gene TRBV20-1; 9 positions match TRBD1. Sequenced material: blood. The source is a middle-aged man with Graves' ophthalmopathy. CDR3 protein: CSARGGQGRTDTQYF. CDR3 DNA: TGCAGTGCTAGAGGGGGACAGGGCCGGACAGATACGCAGTATTTT.